This T cell receptor (beta chain) was sequenced for a study of T cell repertoires in cytomegalovirus infection. Study context: Carrying CMV and the relevant HLA type showed in public TCR beta signatures. Broader study findings: In two of eight donors, the top clonotype was HLA-C-restricted CMV-specific.

The CDR3 has 12 residues. Germline V lookup: CDR1 SGHNT, CDR2 YYREEE (reference sequence). The V end lost 1 base, the J end lost 5 bases, and 5 bases lay between the germline ends. There are many counts of this clonotype. What it binds is not known. MiXCR, run by TCRdb on the reads, gives a single entry per CDR3 protein. The sample consists of some 220,000 distinct CDR3 sequences, around 6.4% of them appearing once. This chain uses TRBV5-4 with TRBJ2-3, with D unclear. The receptor was derived from a human donor in good health (CMV status not recorded). Some clones in this sample may be carry-over from other donors' samples. Sequencing used PBMCs. CDR3: CASSLREDTQYF. CDR3 coding DNA: TGTGCCAGCAGCTTGAGGGAAGATACGCAGTATTTT.